These 24 T cell receptor beta chains came from one sample sequenced in a study of T cell responses to AZD1222 COVID-19 vaccine. The data were produced by immunoSEQ multiplex PCR, yet TCRdb's version contains in-frame clones alone and is incomplete. This repertoire shows about 88,000 clones, approximately 91% found once; its top ten account for less than 4%. Sequencing was performed on peripheral blood, taken on day 0 of AZD1222 vaccination. These TCRs come from an adult in good health.

The chain joins TRBV3-1 (or the pseudogene TRBV3-2) to TRBJ1-2; D is possibly TRBD1 (5 bases). Germline V gene lookup returns CDR1 LGHDT and CDR2 YNNKEL (reference sequence). The CDR3 has 16 amino acids. The V end lost 3 bases, the J end lost 9 bases, and 23 bases lay between the germline ends. CDR3 in amino acids: CASSHQGGIYGNSYTF. Here the CDR3 DNA reads TGTGCCAGCAGCCACCAGGGCGGGATATATGGTAACAGCTACACCTTC.

The chain recombines TRBV5-4 with TRBJ1-3; D is possibly TRBD1 (6 bases). Trimming stripped 4 bases from V and 3 bases from J, with 8 bases between. The germline CDR1 and CDR2 sequences are SGHNT and YYREEE (reference sequence). This CDR3 spans 13 amino acids. CDR3 protein: CASSLDSGNTIYF. The CDR3 coding sequence is TGTGCCAGCAGCCTGGACAGTGGAAACACCATATATTTT.

V gene TRBV5-1 combines with J gene TRBJ2-7; D perhaps matches TRBD1 (6 bases). Germline-derived CDR1 and CDR2 are SGHRS and YFSETQ. This CDR3 comprises 14 residues. V was cut by 2 bases and J by 2 bases, with 11 bases left in between. CDR3: CASSFGQIPYEQYF. The DNA for the CDR3 is TGCGCCAGCAGCTTCGGACAGATCCCCTACGAGCAGTACTTC.

This clone has just a few counts. J is TRBJ1-4 and V is TRBV4-3; TRBD1 is a possible D gene (6 bases). V gave up 3 bases and J gave up 6 bases, with 14 bases separating them. CDR1 and CDR2 from the germline V gene are LGHNA and YSLEER. CDR3 length: 15 residues. The CDR3 DNA follows: TGCGCCAGCAGCCACACTGACAGGATTTATGAAAAACTGTTTTTT. Residues: CASSHTDRIYEKLFF.

This chain uses TRBV30 with TRBJ1-5; D uncertain. The CDR3 is made up of 14 amino acids. Trimming took 0 bases from V and 3 from J, leaving 9 bases between them. Germline CDR1 and CDR2: GTSNPN and SVGIG (reference sequence). CDR3 in amino acids: CAWSVGTNNQPQHF. DNA of the CDR3: TGTGCCTGGAGTGTTGGCACCAACAATCAGCCCCAGCATTTT.

The chain couples TRBV5-1 to TRBJ2-4; TRBD2 aligns across 7 bases. Germline V gives CDR1 SGHRS, CDR2 YFSETQ. The CDR3 length is 14 residues. V lost 4 bases and J lost 8; bases outside the gene matches: 9. In DNA, the CDR3 is TGCGCCAGCAGCCCGGAGGGCGGGGGTGACATTCAGTACTTC. As protein: CASSPEGGGDIQYF. The whole variable domain, filled in from reference TRBV5-1 and TRBJ2-4, reads KAGVTQTPRYLIKTRGQQVTLSCSPISGHRSVSWYQQTPGQGLQFLFEYFSETQRNKGNFPGRFSGRQFSNSRSEMNVSTLELGDSALYLCASSPEGGGDIQYFGAGTRLSVL.

The V call is TRBV2, the J call TRBJ1-3; D remains unclear. CDR1 and CDR2 (germline): SNHLY, FYNNEI. The CDR3 is made up of 14 amino acids. The V gene lost 6 bases and the J gene lost 0 bases, with 9 bases spanning the gap. This chain's CDR3 is CASSEGFSGNTIYF. The CDR3 DNA reads as TGTGCCAGCAGCGAGGGATTCTCTGGAAACACCATATATTTT. The variable domain in full, with the rest retrieved from reference TRBV2 and TRBJ1-3, is EPEVTQTPSHQVTQMGQEVILRCVPISNHLYFYWYRQILGQKVEFLVSFYNNEISEKSEIFDDQFSVERPDGSNFTLKIRSTKLEDSAMYFCASSEGFSGNTIYFGEGSWLTVV.

The chain joins TRBV19 to TRBJ1-2; 11 bases line up with TRBD1. V lost 3 bases, J lost 5 bases, and 5 bases stayed unmatched. CDR1 is LNHDA and CDR2 is SQIVND in the germline V gene (reference sequence). The CDR3 spans 15 residues. CDR3 sequence: CASSIGQGAAYGYTF. CDR3 DNA: TGTGCCAGTAGTATTGGACAGGGGGCGGCATATGGCTACACCTTC.

The chain has TRBV3-1 (or the pseudogene TRBV3-2) and TRBJ1-6; 8 positions agree with TRBD1. The CDR3 runs to 12 residues. Germline V gives CDR1 LGHDT, CDR2 YNNKEL (reference sequence). Trimming cost V 9 bases and J 10 bases; bases outside gene matches: 5. In nucleotides, the CDR3 is TGTGCCAGTACAGGGGGGGAGTCACCCCTCCACTTT. Amino acid sequence: CASTGGESPLHF.

V and J are TRBV25-1 and TRBJ1-1; maybe TRBD1 (6 bases). Germline CDR1 is MGHDK and CDR2 is SYGVNS. The CDR3 contains 16 residues. Deletions cut 3 bases from V and 5 bases from J, with 19 bases between. CDR3: CASSDPSDSRGTEAFF. DNA of the CDR3: TGTGCCAGCAGTGATCCCTCGGACAGCCGGGGGACTGAAGCTTTCTTT.

The count of this clone is one. CDR3 in DNA: TGTGCCAGCAGCTTCACAGGGGCAGGAAACACCATATATTTT. Protein: CASSFTGAGNTIYF. V usage is TRBV5-4 and J usage is TRBJ1-3; 7 bases fit TRBD1. Losses at the gene ends were 2 bases for V and 4 bases for J; bases not matched to a gene: 3. Germline V CDR1 and CDR2: SGHNT, YYREEE (reference sequence). This CDR3 spans 14 amino acids.

V is TRBV19 and J is TRBJ1-4, with D perhaps TRBD1 (6 bases). V dropped 6 bases and J dropped 7 bases, with 15 bases sitting between them. The germline V gene encodes CDR1 LNHDA and CDR2 SQIVND (reference sequence). The CDR3 is 14 amino acids. The CDR3 spells CASRRDLGAEKLFF. For the CDR3, the DNA is TGTGCCAGTAGACGGGACCTGGGGGCTGAAAAACTGTTTTTT.

The rearrangement links TRBV3-1 (or the pseudogene TRBV3-2) to TRBJ2-1, with 8 bases lining up with TRBD2. With V trimmed by 0 bases and J by 9 bases, 13 bases remained unmatched. Germline V gene lookup returns CDR1 LGHDT and CDR2 YNNKEL (reference sequence). The CDR3 has 17 residues. The CDR3 loop is CASSQDVSGGLFGEQFF. In DNA, the CDR3 is TGTGCCAGCAGCCAAGATGTCTCGGGGGGGCTGTTTGGTGAGCAGTTCTTC.

This clone was seen a single time. The chain carries TRBV30 and TRBJ2-5; no clear D. The CDR3 sequence is 13 residues long. CDR1 and CDR2 from the germline V gene are GTSNPN and SVGIG (reference sequence). V lost 0 bases and J 1 base, leaving 6 bases between the germline ends. The DNA for the CDR3 is TGTGCCTGGAGTGTAGGCGCCCAAGAGACCCAGTACTTC. Its protein product is CAWSVGAQETQYF.

The rearrangement uses TRBV6-5 and TRBJ2-7; 7 nucleotides match TRBD1. In germline, CDR1 is MNHEY, CDR2 SVGAGI. CDR3 size: 13 residues. Trimming at V came to 6 bases and at J to 3 bases, leaving 5 bases not matched to a gene. The CDR3 coding sequence is TGTGCCAGCAGCAGACGGGACAGCTACGAGCAGTACTTC. Its translation: CASSRRDSYEQYF.

The rearrangement uses TRBV28 and TRBJ1-4; the D gene is possibly TRBD1 (5 bases). The CDR3 is 15 amino acids. The V and J ends lost 4 bases and 8 bases respectively, with 17 bases between them. The germline V gene encodes CDR1 MDHEN and CDR2 SYDVKM. The CDR3 nucleotides are TGTGCCAGCAGTTCCCGACAGCGGGGAGTCGAAAAACTGTTTTTT. Translating gives CASSSRQRGVEKLFF.

In this sample, this clone turned up once. The V gene is TRBV13, the J gene TRBJ2-3; 14 positions agree with TRBD2. The CDR3 runs 19 residues. V was clipped by 5 bases and J by 5 bases; unmatched bases: 15. Germline V gives CDR1 PRHDT, CDR2 FYEKMQ (reference sequence). This CDR3 reads CASSLPSAGLAGDLDTQYF. The CDR3 coding sequence is TGTGCCAGCAGCCTCCCTTCAGCGGGACTAGCGGGGGACCTAGATACGCAGTATTTT.

V gene TRBV11-2 combines with J gene TRBJ1-2; 9 bases are shared with TRBD1. The trim removed 3 bases at V and 7 bases at J, leaving 3 bases unmatched. Germline CDR1 SGHAT, CDR2 FQNNGV. The CDR3 is 13 residues long. CDR3 protein: CASSLNRGPGYTF. The DNA of the CDR3 is TGTGCCAGCAGCTTGAACAGGGGGCCTGGCTACACCTTC.

The rearrangement joins TRBV7-3 to TRBJ2-2, with a possible D match to TRBD1 (6 bases). The V end was cut by 5 bases, the J end by 3 bases, with 13 bases between. Per germline, CDR1 SGHTA and CDR2 FQGTGA. The CDR3 consists of 15 residues. The CDR3 loop reads CASSPVGADTGELFF. In DNA form, the CDR3 reads TGTGCCAGCAGCCCCGTGGGGGCGGACACCGGGGAGCTGTTTTTT.

The chain employs TRBV9 and TRBJ2-5; perhaps TRBD2 as D (6 bases). V lost 0 bases, J lost 5 bases, and 11 bases lay in between. Germline V CDR1 and CDR2: SGDLS, YYNGEE. CDR3 length: 14 amino acids. CDR3 amino acids: CASSVDGLRETQYF. The DNA for the CDR3 is TGTGCCAGCAGCGTAGATGGACTAAGGGAGACCCAGTACTTC.

The chain couples TRBV7-9 to TRBJ1-1; the D is unclear. Germline V gene data show CDR1 as SEHNR and CDR2 as FQNEAQ (reference sequence). The ends were cut back, 1 base at V and 2 bases at J, with 5 bases in the middle. The CDR3 runs to 13 residues. The CDR3 loop is CASSLEENTEAFF. In nucleotides, the CDR3 is TGTGCCAGCAGCTTAGAGGAAAACACTGAAGCTTTCTTT.

Here the CDR3 DNA reads TGTGCCAGCAGCTTAGTCTGGGGAAACGAGCAGTACTTC. Protein sequence: CASSLVWGNEQYF. J is TRBJ2-7 and V is TRBV7-2; D is uncertain. With 1 base removed from V and 5 bases from J, the gap between germline ends came to 9 bases. This CDR3 comprises 13 residues. From germline, CDR1 is SGHTA and CDR2 FQGNSA.

This clone was seen a few times. This chain joins TRBV7-8 and TRBJ1-4, with D hard to call. Germline lookup yields CDR1 SGHVS and CDR2 FQNEAQ. The CDR3 sequence is 15 residues long. The ends were cut back, 2 bases at V and 5 bases at J, with 12 bases in the middle. CDR3 loop: CASSLLGRYNEKLFF. DNA for the CDR3: TGTGCCAGCAGCTTATTGGGCAGATACAATGAAAAACTGTTTTTT.

The CDR3 loop reads CASSLGRAEYNEQFF. The DNA of the CDR3 is TGTGCCAGCAGCCTGGGACGGGCTGAATACAATGAGCAGTTCTTC. The chain links TRBV7-2 to TRBJ2-1, with D perhaps being TRBD1 or TRBD2 (5 bases each). V was pared by 5 bases and J by 4 bases, with 15 bases between. The CDR3 loop spans 15 amino acids. In germline, CDR1 is SGHTA, CDR2 FQGNSA. The full variable domain, completed using reference TRBV7-2 and TRBJ2-1, is GAGVSQSPSNKVTEKGKDVELRCDPISGHTALYWYRQSLGQGLEFLIYFQGNSAPDKSGLPSDRFSAERTGGSVSTLTIQRTQQEDSAVYLCASSLGRAEYNEQFFGPGTRLTVL.